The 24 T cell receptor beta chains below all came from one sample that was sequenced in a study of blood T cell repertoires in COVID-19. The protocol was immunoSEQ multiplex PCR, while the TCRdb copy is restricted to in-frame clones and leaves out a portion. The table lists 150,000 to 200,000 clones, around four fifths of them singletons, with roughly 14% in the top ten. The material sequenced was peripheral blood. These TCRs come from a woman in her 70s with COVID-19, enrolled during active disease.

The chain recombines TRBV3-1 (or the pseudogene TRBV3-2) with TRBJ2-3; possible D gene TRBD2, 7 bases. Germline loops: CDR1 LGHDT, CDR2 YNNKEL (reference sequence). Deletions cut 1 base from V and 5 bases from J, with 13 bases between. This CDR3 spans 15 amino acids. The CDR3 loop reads CASSQGGGPGDTQYF. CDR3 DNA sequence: TGTGCCAGCAGCCAAGGCGGGGGCCCAGGAGATACGCAGTATTTT.

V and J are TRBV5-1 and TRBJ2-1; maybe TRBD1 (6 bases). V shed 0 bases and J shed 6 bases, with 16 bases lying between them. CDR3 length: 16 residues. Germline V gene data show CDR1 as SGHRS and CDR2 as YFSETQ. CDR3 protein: CASSLGWGLSGNEQFF. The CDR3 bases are TGCGCCAGCAGCTTGGGCTGGGGGCTGTCGGGCAATGAGCAGTTCTTC.

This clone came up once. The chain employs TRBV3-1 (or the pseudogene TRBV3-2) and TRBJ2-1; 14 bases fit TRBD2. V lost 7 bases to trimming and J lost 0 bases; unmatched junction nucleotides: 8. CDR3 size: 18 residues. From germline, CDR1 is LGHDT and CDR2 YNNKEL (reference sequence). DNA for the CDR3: TGTGCCAGCAACGGAGGGACTAGCGGGGGACTCTCCTACAATGAGCAGTTCTTC. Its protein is CASNGGTSGGLSYNEQFF.

CDR3 in DNA: TGTGCCAGCAGTGTCCAGGGACAGGGAATTAGGGAAGCTTTCTTT. As protein: CASSVQGQGIREAFF. V usage is TRBV28 and J usage is TRBJ1-1, with 9 bases matching TRBD1. The CDR3 is 15 residues long. From germline, CDR1 is MDHEN and CDR2 SYDVKM. J was trimmed by 8 bases and V by 5 bases; bases with no gene match: 12.

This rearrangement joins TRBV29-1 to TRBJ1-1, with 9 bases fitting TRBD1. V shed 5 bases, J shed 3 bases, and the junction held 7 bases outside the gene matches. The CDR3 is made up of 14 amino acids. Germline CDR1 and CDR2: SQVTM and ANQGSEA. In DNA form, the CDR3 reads TGCAGCGTTATCCACAGGGGGCAGTACACTGAAGCTTTCTTT. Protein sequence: CSVIHRGQYTEAFF.

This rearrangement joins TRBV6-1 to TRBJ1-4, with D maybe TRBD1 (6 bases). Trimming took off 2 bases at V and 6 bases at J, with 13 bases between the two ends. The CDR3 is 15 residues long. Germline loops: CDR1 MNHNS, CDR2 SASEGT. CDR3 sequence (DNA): TGTGCCAGCAGTGAATCAACAGGGAAACATGAAAAACTGTTTTTT. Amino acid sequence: CASSESTGKHEKLFF.

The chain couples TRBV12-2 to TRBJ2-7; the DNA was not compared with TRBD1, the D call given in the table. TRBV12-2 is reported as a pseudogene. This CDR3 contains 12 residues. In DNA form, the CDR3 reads TGTGCAAGTCGCTTAGTTTGGCATGTTCAGTACGTC. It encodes CASRLVWHVQYV.

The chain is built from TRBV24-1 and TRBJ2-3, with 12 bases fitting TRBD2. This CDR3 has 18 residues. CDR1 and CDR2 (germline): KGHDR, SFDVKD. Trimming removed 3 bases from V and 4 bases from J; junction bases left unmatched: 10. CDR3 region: CATSDPWLLAGGADTQYF. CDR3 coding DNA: TGTGCCACCAGTGATCCCTGGCTCCTAGCGGGAGGGGCAGATACGCAGTATTTT.

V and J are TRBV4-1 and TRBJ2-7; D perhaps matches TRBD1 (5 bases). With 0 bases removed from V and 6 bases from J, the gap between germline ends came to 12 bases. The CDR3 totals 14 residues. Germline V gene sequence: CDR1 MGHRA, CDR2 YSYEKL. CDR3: CASSQDMQGPEQYV. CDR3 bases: TGCGCCAGCAGCCAAGATATGCAGGGTCCCGAGCAGTACGTC.

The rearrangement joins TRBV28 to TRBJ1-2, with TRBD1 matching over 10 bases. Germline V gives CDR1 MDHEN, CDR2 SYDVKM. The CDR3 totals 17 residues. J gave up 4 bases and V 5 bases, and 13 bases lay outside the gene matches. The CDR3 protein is CASSRSFGTGVLYGYTF. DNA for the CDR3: TGTGCCAGCAGTCGCTCGTTTGGGACAGGGGTCCTCTATGGCTACACCTTC.

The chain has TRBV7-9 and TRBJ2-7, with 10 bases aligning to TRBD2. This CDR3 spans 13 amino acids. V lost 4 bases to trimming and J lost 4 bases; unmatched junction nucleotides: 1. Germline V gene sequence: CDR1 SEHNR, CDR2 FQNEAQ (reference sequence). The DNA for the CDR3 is TGTGCCAGCAGCTCTAGCGGGAGTTACGAGCAGTACTTC. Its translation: CASSSSGSYEQYF.

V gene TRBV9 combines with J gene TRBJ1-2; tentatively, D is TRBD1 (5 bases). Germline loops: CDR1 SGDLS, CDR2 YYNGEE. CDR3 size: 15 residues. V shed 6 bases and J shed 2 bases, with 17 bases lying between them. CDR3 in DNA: TGTGCCAGCACCCGGAGGGGCGACGCAAACTATGGCTACACCTTC. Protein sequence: CASTRRGDANYGYTF.

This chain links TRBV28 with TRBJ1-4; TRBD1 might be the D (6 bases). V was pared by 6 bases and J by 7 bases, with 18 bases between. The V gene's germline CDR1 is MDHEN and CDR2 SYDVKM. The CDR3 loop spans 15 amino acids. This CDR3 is CASSPGTLAGEKLFF. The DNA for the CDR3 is TGTGCCAGCAGCCCCGGGACACTCGCTGGTGAAAAACTGTTTTTT.

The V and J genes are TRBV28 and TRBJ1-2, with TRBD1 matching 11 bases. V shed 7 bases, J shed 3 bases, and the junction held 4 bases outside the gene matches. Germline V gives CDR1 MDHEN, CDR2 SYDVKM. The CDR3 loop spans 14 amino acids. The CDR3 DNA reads TGTGCCAGCATGCGGGACAGGGGGGACTATGGCTACACCTTC. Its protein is CASMRDRGDYGYTF.

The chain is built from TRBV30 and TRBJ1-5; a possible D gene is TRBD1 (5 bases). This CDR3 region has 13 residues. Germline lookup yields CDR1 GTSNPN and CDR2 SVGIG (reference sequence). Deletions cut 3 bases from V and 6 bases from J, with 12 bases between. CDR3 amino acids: CAWSPGKTQPQHF. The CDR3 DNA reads TGTGCCTGGAGCCCAGGGAAAACTCAGCCCCAGCATTTT.

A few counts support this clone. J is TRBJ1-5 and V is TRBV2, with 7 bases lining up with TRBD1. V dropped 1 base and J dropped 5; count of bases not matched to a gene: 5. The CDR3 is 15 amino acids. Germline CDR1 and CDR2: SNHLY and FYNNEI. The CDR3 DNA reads TGTGCCAGCAGTGAAGAGGACAGGATCTATCAGCCCCAGCATTTT. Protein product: CASSEEDRIYQPQHF.

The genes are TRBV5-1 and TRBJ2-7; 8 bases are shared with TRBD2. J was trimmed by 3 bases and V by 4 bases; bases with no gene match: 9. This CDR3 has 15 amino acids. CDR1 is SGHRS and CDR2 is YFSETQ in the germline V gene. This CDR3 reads CASSPKAGGSYEQYF. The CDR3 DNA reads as TGCGCCAGCAGCCCGAAGGCGGGGGGAAGCTACGAGCAGTACTTC.

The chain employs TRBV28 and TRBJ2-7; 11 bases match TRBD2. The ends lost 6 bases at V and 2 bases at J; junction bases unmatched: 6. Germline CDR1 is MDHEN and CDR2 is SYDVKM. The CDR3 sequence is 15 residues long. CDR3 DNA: TGTGCCAGCAGCCGTAGCGGGAGGGCGACCTACGAGCAGTACTTC. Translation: CASSRSGRATYEQYF.

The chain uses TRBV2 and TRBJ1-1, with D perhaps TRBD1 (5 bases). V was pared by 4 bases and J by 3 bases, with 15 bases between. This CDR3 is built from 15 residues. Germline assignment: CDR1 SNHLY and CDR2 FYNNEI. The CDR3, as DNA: TGTGCCAGCAGTGGCCGGGAGGGGCTTGACACTGAAGCTTTCTTT. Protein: CASSGREGLDTEAFF.

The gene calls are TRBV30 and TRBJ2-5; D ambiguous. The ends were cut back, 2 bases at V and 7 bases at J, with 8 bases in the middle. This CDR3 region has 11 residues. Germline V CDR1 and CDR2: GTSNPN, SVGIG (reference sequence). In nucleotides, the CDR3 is TGTGCCTGGAGTTCCCGCGGGACCCAGTACTTC. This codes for CAWSSRGTQYF.

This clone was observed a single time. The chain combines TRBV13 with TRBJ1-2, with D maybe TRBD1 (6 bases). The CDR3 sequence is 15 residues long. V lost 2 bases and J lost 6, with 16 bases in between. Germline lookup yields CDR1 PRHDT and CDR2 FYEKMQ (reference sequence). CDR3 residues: CASSLSLQGQDGYTF. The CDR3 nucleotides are TGTGCCAGCAGCTTATCTCTCCAGGGGCAAGATGGCTACACCTTC. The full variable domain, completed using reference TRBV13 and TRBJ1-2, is AAGVIQSPRHLIKEKRETATLKCYPIPRHDTVYWYQQGPGQDPQFLISFYEKMQSDKGSIPDRFSAQQFSDYHSELNMSSLELGDSALYFCASSLSLQGQDGYTFGSGTRLTVV.

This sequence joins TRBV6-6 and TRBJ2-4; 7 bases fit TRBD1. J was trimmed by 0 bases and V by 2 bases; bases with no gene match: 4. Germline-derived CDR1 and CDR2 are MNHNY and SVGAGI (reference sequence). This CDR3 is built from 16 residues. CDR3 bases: TGTGCCAGCAGTTACGGACAGGCAAGAGCCAAAAACATTCAGTACTTC. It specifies CASSYGQARAKNIQYF.

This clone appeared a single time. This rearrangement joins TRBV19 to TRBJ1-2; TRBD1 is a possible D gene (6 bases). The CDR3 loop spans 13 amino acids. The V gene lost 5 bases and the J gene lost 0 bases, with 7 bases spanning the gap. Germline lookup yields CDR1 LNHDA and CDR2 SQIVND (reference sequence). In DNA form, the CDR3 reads TGTGCCAGTAGTGGACAGACTAACTATGGCTACACCTTC. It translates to CASSGQTNYGYTF.

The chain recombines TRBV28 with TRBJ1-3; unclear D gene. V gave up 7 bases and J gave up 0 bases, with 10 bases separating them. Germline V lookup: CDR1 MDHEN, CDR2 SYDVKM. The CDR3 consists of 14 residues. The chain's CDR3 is CASIGRISGNTIYF. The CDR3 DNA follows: TGTGCCAGCATTGGCCGAATCTCTGGAAACACCATATATTTT. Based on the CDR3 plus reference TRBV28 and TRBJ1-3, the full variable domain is DVKVTQSSRYLVKRTGEKVFLECVQDMDHENMFWYRQDPGLGLRLIYFSYDVKMKEKGDIPEGYSVSREKKERFSLILESASTNQTSMYLCASIGRISGNTIYFGEGSWLTVV.